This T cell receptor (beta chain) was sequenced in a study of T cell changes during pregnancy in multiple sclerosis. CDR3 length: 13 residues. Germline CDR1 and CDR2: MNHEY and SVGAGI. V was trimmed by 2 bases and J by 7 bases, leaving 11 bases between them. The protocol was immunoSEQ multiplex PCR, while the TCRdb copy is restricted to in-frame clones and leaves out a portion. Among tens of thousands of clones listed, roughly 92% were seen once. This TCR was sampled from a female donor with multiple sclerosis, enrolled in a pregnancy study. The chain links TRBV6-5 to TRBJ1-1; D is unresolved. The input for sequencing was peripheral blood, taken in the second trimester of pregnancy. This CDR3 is CASSYGSSGEAFF. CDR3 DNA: TGTGCCAGCAGTTACGGGTCGTCGGGTGAAGCTTTCTTT.